This T cell receptor (beta chain) comes out of a study of regulatory T cells in long-lasting Graves disease. This clonotype showed up just a few times. This CDR3 region has 14 residues. Germline V lookup: CDR1 ENHRY, CDR2 SYGVKD. V was cut by 2 bases and J by 5 bases, with 12 bases left in between. As for time point: newly diagnosed GD, antithyroid drugs for less than 3 months. PBMC RNA served as the TCR library source. Construction of TCR beta libraries relied on iRepertoire HTBI primers and on Arm-PCR targeting CDR3 regions. TCRdb fed the multiplex PCR reads into MiXCR, producing one record per CDR3 protein. Altogether 350,000 to 550,000 distinct CDR3 sequences are present, 15% to 20% being singletons, with the ten largest covering roughly 23%. The sample was also linked to a second study, of T cells in Graves' hyperthyroidism and ophthalmopathy.

This specimen consisted of peripheral blood mononuclear cells (PBMCs), obtained at new diagnosis, from a patient treated with antithyroid drugs. The chain links TRBV10-3 to TRBJ1-1; no clear D. This clonotype was sampled from a woman aged 18-35 years with Graves disease. CDR3 sequence reads: CAISEGLMETEAFF. The CDR3 DNA sequence: TGTGCCATCAGTGAGGGTCTCATGGAGACTGAAGCTTTCTTT.